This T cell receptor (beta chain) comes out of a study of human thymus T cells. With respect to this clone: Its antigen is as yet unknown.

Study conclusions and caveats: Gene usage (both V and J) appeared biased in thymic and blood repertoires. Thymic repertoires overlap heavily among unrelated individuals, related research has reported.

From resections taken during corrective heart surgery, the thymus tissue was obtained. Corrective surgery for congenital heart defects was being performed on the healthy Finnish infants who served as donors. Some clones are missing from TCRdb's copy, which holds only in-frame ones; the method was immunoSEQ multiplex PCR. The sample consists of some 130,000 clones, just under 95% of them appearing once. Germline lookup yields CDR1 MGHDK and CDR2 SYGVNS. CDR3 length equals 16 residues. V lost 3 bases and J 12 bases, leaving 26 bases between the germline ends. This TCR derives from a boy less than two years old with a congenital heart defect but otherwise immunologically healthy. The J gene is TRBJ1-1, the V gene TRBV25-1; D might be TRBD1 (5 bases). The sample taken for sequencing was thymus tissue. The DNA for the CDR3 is TGTGCCAGCAGTGAGACGGTTTGGGCAGGGCCGGTGAAAACTTTCTTT. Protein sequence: CASSETVWAGPVKTFF.